What follows describes a single T cell receptor (beta chain). It lacks a known antigen. No base-level quality is on record; no much larger clone is a single base apart. The data are from a study of shared clonotypes between healthy human individuals (dated by TCRdb to between 2020 and 2021). Context from the whole study: The cohort comprised a couple of women and three men aged 18 to 49 years. To estimate repertoire size and how much clonotypes are shared between individuals, the study performed deep sequencing of blood TCR repertoires from about 5 healthy adults. To increase sequencing depth and limit assay-specific biases, different laboratories used diverse techniques to prepare libraries and sequence TCR repertoires. Per donor, leukapheresis produced somewhere between about 0.85 and 9.5 billion PBMCs.

Using the deep immunoSEQ assay, multiplex PCR amplified TCR CDR3 regions from genomic DNA. For each cell subset, the extracted genomic DNA was distributed evenly across all wells of several immunoSEQ 96-well plates, and each plate served as one replicate. For unsorted PBMC, each replicate PCR was loaded with about 280 ng genomic DNA, equivalent to 30,000 or so T cell genomes. Ten immunoSEQ deep assay plates were used to sequence the unsorted PBMC genomic DNA. Purified libraries were quantified with a Qubit 3.0 fluorometer, sized on a Bioanalyzer 2100, and re-quantified with the KAPA Library Quantification kit. Every immunoSEQ 96-well plate was sequenced on a dedicated single-read 150-cycle Illumina NextSeq 550 flow cell. The study's own analysis went as follows. Because the immunoSEQ output held only junctional sequences and lacked quality scores, the filtering could not match the filtering applied to full-length reads. Sequences were annotated with PyIR, a Python wrapper for IgBLAST v1.9, and V/J genes and CDR3 were assigned using IMGT germline references. Reads with weak V/J assignments (E-value above 1e-6), missing CDR3, stop codons, out-of-frame junctions, or ambiguous translated residues were removed. A V3J clonotype was defined by an identical inferred V gene, J gene, and CDR3 amino acid sequence. Percentage overlap between repertoires was calculated by dividing the number of shared unique clonotypes by the size of the smaller repertoire. Three approaches were used to assess repertoire richness: RTK rarefaction, the Chao1 estimator, and Recon v2.1 estimates of unobserved clonotypes. TCRdb obtained this table from immuneACCESS and retained in-frame rearrangements with V and J assigned. These tables miss some clones; where compared with another copy, unresolved V genes account for less than half of the shortfall, and the remainder is unexplained. V, J and clone size derive from that table, while D and trimming were established from the DNA sequence. In all, the sample holds fewer than 700,000 clones, and roughly 79% of those were seen once. Approximately 12% of the sample is taken by the ten largest.

The paper's findings and limits, for the study overall: Based on pairwise subsampling, the degree of clonotype sharing among donors was expected to be affected by sequencing depth. Sampling was restricted to blood, and TCR repertoires in tissues likely differ from the TCR repertoires found in blood. Because the study included a small number of donors, the genetic and exposure-history diversity represented was limited.

Healthy HIV-negative adults with no recently reported acute infections or vaccinations were included as donors. Only Caucasian adults living in Nashville, Tennessee, USA were represented among the donors. For unsorted samples, 85 million to 100 million PBMCs were counted, and genomic DNA was extracted using the QIAamp DNA Blood Mini kit. After blood collection by leukapheresis, PBMCs were isolated using Ficoll-Histopaque density gradient centrifugation and then cryopreserved in the vapor phase of liquid nitrogen. Cut back by 0 bases and 9 bases, the V and J ends lie 15 bases apart. The CDR1 and CDR2 encoded by the germline V gene are LGHNA and YSLEER. The CDR3 sequence holds 15 residues, the cysteine and phenylalanine included. Solely the CDR3 DNA is kept, with 45 bases framed from the first base.

The V gene is TRBV4-3 and the J gene is TRBJ2-1, with a tentative D gene TRBD2 over 5 matching bases. The TCR originated in a woman in her 40s in good health. Some clones in this sample may be carry-over from other donors' samples. The sequenced sample was PBMCs. The CDR3 protein: CASSQEGISAFEQFF. The bases are TGCGCCAGCAGCCAAGAAGGCATTAGCGCCTTTGAGCAGTTCTTC.